Sequencing of this T cell receptor beta chain was carried out in a study of PD-1 blockade in classical Hodgkin lymphoma. Turning to the study itself: Intravenous delivery of nivolumab at 3 mg/kg to patients occurred every 2 weeks.

V dropped 1 base and J dropped 6; count of bases not matched to a gene: 2. The CDR3 is 13 amino acids. Germline assignment: CDR1 MGHRA and CDR2 YSYEKL. The time point is: cycle 4 day 1 (C4D1), after 6 weeks of nivolumab. Following autologous stem cell transplantation, relapse occurred in every patient, and exposure to brentuximab vedotin varied. A remark on this clone: Its target is not known.

Repertoires were generated with immunoSEQ multiplex PCR, while TCRdb's copy carries only in-frame clones and drops some. The table has 64,000 or so clones, more than 80% seen once. Study-wide results and limits: As was reported, newly diagnosed patients showed lower baseline TCR diversity than healthy donors did. Unlike CD8+ TCR diversity, which did not rise significantly by C4D1, CD4+ TCR diversity did. There remain no defined causes for the repertoire differences, which possibly reflect disease activity or prior therapy.

Sample: peripheral blood mononuclear cells (PBMCs), taken before the fourth cycle of nivolumab. This rearrangement joins TRBV4-1 to TRBJ1-2; 7 positions agree with TRBD1. The sequence was collected from a human donor with classical Hodgkin lymphoma. The DNA of the CDR3 is TGCGCCAGCAGCCAAGGAACAGGGGATGGCTACACCTTC. This codes for CASSQGTGDGYTF.